This T cell receptor (beta chain) comes out of a study of blood T cell repertoires in COVID-19. How the authors handled the data: From reference gene primer amplification, estimates of nucleated cell counts were derived. Sequenced by immunoSEQ multiplex PCR; TCRdb stores in-frame clones only, minus some. D and trimming were read from the DNA, whereas the V and J calls and clone size are those reported in that table. Of roughly 150,000 clones listed, 80% to 90% were seen once; the top ten hold around 15%. The V and J ends lost 6 bases and 0 bases, in that order; junction bases with no gene match: 11. Germline lookup yields CDR1 PRHDT and CDR2 FYEKMQ (reference sequence). The length of the CDR3 is 17 residues.

Sequences were obtained from peripheral blood. The clonotype originates from a man aged 18 to 29 with COVID-19, enrolled during active disease. V gene TRBV13 combines with J gene TRBJ2-3; 8 bases line up with TRBD2. The CDR3 loop reads CASSHSGTPTSTDTQYF. CDR3 DNA sequence: TGTGCCAGCAGTCATAGCGGGACCCCAACAAGCACAGATACGCAGTATTTT.